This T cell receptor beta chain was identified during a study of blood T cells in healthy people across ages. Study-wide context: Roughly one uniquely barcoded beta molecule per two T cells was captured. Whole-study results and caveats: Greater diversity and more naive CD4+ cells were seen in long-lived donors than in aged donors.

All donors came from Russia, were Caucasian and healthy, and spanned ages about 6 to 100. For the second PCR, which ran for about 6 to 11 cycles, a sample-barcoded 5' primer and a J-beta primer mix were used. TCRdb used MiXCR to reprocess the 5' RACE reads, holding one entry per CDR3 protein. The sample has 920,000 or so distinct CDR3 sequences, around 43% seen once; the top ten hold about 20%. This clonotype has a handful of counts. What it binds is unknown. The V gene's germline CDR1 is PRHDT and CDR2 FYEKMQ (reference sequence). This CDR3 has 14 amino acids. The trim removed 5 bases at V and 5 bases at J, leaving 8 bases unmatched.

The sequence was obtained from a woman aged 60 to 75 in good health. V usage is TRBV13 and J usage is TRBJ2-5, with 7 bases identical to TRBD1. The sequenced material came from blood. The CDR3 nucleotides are TGTGCCAGCAGCGTACGGGACAGTCGGGAGACCCAGTACTTC. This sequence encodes CASSVRDSRETQYF.